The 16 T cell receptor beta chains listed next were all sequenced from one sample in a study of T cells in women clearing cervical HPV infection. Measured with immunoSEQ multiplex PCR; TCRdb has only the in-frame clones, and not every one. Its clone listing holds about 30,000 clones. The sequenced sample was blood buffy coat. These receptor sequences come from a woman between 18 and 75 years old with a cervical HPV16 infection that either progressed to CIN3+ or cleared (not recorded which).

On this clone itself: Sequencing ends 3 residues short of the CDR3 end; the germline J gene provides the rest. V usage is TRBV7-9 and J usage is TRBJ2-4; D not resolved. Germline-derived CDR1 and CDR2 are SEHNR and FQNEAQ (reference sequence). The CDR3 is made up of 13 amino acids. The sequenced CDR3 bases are TGTGCCAGCAGCTTGGAAGGAAACTATGGT. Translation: CASSLEGNYG. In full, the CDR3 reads CASSLEGNYGQYF.

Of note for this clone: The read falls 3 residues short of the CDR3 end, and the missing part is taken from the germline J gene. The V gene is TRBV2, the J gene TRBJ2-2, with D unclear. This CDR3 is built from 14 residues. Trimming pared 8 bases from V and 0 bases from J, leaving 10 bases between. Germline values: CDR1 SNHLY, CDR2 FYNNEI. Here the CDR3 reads CASCNPANTGELFF. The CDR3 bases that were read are TGTGCCAGCTGTAATCCCGCGAACACCGGGGAG.

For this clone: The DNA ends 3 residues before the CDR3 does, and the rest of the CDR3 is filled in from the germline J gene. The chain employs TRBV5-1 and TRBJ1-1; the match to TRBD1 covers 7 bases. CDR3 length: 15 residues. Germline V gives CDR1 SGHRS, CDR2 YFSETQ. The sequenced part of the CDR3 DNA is TGCGCCAGCAGCTTGGTAGGGGGCGCGAGAGAGAGA. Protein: CASSLVGGARER. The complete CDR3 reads CASSLVGGARERAFF.

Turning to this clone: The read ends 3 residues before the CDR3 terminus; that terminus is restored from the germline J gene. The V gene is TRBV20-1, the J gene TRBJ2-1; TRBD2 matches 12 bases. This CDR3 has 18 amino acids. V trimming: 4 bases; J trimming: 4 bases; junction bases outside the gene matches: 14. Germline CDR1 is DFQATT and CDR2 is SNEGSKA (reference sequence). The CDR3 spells CSATIRLAGDNPYNEQFF. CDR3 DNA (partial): TGCAGTGCTACCATACGACTAGCGGGGGATAATCCGTACAATGAG.

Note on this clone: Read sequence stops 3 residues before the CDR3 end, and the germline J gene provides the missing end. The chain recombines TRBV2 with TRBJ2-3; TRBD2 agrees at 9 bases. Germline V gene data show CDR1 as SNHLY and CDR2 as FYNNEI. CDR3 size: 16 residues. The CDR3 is CASSALGSGGQETQYF. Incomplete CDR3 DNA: TGTGCCAGCAGTGCGCTTGGTAGCGGGGGACAAGAGACG.

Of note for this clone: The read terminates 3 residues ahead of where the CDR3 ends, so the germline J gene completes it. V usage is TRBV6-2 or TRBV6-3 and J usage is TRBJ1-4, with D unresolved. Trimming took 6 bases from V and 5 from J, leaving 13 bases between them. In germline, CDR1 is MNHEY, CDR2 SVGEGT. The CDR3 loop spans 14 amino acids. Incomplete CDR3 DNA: TGTGCCAGCAGACCCCACGGAGGGAATGAAAAA. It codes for CASRPHGGNEK. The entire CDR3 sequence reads CASRPHGGNEKLFF.

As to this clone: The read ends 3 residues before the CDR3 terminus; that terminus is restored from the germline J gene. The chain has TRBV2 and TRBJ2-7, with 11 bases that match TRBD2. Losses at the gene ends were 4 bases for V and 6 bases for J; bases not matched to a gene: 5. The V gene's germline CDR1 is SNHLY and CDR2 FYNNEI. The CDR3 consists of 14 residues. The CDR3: CASSVRLAGLEQYF. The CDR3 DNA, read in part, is TGTGCCAGCAGTGTCCGACTAGCGGGGCTCGAG.

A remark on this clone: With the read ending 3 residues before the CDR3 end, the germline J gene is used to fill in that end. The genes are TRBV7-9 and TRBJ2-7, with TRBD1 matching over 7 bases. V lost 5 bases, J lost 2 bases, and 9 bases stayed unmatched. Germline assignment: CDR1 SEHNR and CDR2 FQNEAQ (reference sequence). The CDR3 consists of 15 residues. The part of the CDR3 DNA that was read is TGTGCCAGCAGCCAGGGAGACAGGGAGACCTACGAG. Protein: CASSQGDRETYE. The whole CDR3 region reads CASSQGDRETYEQYF.

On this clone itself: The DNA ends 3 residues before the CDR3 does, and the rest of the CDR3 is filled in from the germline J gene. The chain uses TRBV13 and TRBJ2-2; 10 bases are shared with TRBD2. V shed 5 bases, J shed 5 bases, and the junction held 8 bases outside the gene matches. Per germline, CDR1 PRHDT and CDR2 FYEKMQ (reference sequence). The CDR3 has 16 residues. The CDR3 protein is CASSRIGLAATGELFF. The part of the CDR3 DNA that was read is TGTGCCAGCAGCCGTATCGGACTAGCGGCAACCGGGGAG.

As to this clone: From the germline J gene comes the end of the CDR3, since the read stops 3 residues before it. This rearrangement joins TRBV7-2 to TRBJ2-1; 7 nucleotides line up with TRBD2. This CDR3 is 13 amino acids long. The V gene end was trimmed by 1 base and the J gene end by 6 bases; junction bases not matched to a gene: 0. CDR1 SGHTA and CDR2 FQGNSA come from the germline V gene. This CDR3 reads CASSLGLANEQFF. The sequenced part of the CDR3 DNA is TGTGCCAGCAGCTTAGGACTAGCCAATGAG.

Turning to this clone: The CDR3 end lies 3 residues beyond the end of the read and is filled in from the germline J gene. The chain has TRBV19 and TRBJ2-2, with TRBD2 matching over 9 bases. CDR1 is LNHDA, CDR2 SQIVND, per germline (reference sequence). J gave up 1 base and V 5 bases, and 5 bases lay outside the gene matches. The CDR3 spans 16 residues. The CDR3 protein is CASSPLLAGNTGELFF. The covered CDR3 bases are TGTGCCAGTAGTCCTCTACTAGCGGGGAACACCGGGGAG.

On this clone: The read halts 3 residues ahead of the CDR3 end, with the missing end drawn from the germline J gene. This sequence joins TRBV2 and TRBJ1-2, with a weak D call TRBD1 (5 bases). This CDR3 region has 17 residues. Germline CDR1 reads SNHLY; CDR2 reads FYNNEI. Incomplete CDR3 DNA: TGTGCCAGCAGTTCCGGGACTAGCGGGAGAGACACAGATACC. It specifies CASSSGTSGRDTDT. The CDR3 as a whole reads CASSSGTSGRDTDTYTF.

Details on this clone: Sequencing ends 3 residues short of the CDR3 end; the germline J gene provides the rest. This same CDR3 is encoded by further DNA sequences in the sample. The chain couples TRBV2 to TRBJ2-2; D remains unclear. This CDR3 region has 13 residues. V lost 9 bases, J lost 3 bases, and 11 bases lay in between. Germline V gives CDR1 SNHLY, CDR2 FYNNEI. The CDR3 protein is CASTDTYTGELFF. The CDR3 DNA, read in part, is TGTGCCAGTACCGACACTTACACCGGGGAG.

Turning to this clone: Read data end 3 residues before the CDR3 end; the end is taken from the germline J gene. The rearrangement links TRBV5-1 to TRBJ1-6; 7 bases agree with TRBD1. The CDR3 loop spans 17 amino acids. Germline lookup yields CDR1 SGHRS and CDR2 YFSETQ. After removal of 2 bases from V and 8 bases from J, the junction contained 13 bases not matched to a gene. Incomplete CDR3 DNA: TGCGCCAGCAGCTTAAGGGCAGAGGGGGCTGTTCATTCACCC. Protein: CASSLRAEGAVHSP. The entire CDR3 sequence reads CASSLRAEGAVHSPLHF.

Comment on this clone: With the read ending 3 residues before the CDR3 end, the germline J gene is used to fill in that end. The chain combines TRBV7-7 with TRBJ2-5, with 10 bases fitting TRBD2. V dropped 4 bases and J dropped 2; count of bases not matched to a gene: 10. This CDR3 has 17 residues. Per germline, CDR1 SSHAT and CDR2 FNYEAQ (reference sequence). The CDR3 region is CASSSGSLAGAQETQYF. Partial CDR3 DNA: TGTGCCAGCAGCTCAGGGAGCCTAGCGGGAGCTCAAGAGACC.

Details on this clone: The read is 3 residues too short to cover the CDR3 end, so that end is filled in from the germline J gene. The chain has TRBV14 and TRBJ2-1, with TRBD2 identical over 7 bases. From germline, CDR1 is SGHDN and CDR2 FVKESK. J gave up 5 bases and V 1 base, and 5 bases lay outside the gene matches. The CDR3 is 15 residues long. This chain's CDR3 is CASSQVGGGNNEQFF. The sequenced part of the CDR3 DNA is TGTGCCAGCAGCCAAGTGGGGGGGGGAAACAATGAG.